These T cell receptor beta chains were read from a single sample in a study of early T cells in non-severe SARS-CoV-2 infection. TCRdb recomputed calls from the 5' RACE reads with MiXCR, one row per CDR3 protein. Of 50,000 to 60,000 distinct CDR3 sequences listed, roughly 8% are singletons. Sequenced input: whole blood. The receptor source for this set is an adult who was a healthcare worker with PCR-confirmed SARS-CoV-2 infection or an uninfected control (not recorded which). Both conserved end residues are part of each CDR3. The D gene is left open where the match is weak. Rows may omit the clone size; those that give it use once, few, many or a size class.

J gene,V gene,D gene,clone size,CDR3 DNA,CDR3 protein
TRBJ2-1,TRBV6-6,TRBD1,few,TGTGCCAGCAGTTGGACAGGGGGTGAGCAGTTCTTC,CASSWTGGEQFF
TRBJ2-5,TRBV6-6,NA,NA,TGTGCCAGCAGTTACGCGGCAGGAGAGACCCAGTACTTC,CASSYAAGETQYF
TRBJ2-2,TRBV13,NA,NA,TGTGCCAGCAGCTCAGGTGGGGCGAACACCGGGGAGCTGTTTTTT,CASSSGGANTGELFF
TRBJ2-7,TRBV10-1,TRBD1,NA,TGCGCCAGCAGTCCAGGGGGAACAAACTACGAGCAGTACTTC,CASSPGGTNYEQYF
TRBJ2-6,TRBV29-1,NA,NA,TGCAGCTGTTTGGCCCAAGAAACAGGGTTGGGGGCCAACGTCCTGACTTTC,CSCLAQETGLGANVLTF
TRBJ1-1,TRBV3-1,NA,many,TGTGCCAGCAGTAGAGGGGCTGAAGCTTTCTTT,CASSRGAEAFF
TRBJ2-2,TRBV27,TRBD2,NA,TGTGCCAGCAGTTTGAACCCTAGCGGGGCCCCCGGGGAGCTGTTTTTT,CASSLNPSGAPGELFF
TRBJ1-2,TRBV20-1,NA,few,TGCAGTGCTAGAGATCTTACGGAGAGCTATGGCTACACCTTC,CSARDLTESYGYTF
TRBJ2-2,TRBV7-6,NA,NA,TGTGCCAGCAGCTCGATAGCGGCCGGGGAGCTGTTTTTT,CASSSIAAGELFF
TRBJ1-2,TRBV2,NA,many,TGTGCCAGCAGCGAAAGGTCGGGAATCTATGGCTACACCTTC,CASSERSGIYGYTF